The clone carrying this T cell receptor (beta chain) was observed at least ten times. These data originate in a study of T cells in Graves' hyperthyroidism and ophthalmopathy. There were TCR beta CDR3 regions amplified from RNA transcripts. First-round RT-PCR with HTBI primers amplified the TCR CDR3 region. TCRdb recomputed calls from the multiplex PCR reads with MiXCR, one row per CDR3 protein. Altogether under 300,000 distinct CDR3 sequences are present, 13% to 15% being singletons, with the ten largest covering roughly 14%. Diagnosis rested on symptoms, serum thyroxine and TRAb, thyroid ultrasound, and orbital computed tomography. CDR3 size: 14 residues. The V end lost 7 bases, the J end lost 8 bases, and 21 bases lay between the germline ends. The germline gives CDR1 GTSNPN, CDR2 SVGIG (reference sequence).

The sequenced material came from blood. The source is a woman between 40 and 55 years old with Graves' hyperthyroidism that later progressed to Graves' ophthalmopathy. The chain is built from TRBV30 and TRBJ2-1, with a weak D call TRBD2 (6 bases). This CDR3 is CASSPGSGGYEQFF. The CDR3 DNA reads TGTGCCTCCAGTCCCGGCAGTGGGGGGTATGAGCAGTTCTTC.